Listed here are 9 T cell receptor beta chains from one sample, sequenced in a study of blood T cell repertoires in COVID-19. Libraries were prepared by immunoSEQ multiplex PCR; TCRdb keeps only in-frame clonotypes and omits some of them. Of 200,000 to 250,000 clones in the sample, approximately 78% were seen once. The sample consisted of peripheral blood. Receptors originate from a woman aged 80 or over with COVID-19, enrolled during active disease.

Only a few counts were recorded for this clone. The chain joins TRBV6-5 to TRBJ2-2; 7 bases match TRBD1. The CDR3 is 14 residues long. The germline CDR1 and CDR2 sequences are MNHEY and SVGAGI. V lost 7 bases to trimming and J lost 6 bases; unmatched junction nucleotides: 8. The CDR3, as DNA: TGTGCCAGCAAAAGACAGGGTTCCGCCGGGGAGCTGTTTTTT. Residues: CASKRQGSAGELFF.

The chain couples TRBV28 to TRBJ2-7, with 8 bases identical to TRBD1. There are 14 residues in the CDR3. With 3 bases clipped from V and 4 bases from J, the junction kept 5 bases outside the gene matches. Germline CDR1 reads MDHEN; CDR2 reads SYDVKM. The CDR3 here is CASSFYQGAYEQYF. The CDR3 region has the DNA TGTGCCAGCAGTTTTTATCAGGGGGCATACGAGCAGTACTTC.

V gene TRBV27 combines with J gene TRBJ1-1, with a tentative D call TRBD1 (6 bases). Germline CDR1 MNHEY, CDR2 SMNVEV (reference sequence). The CDR3 is 14 amino acids. The germline V and J ends were trimmed by 6 bases and 4 bases, with 15 bases remaining between them. The CDR3 protein is CASRYRAVGTEAFF. CDR3 DNA: TGTGCCAGCAGATACAGGGCCGTGGGCACTGAAGCTTTCTTT.

This chain connects TRBV2 to TRBJ2-7; 11 bases agree with TRBD2. This CDR3 has 15 residues. CDR1 and CDR2 (germline): SNHLY, FYNNEI. With V trimmed by 6 bases and J by 2 bases, 6 bases remained unmatched. The CDR3 bases are TGTGCCAGCAGGGGCCGACTAGCGGGGACCTACGAGCAGTACTTC. It codes for CASRGRLAGTYEQYF.

The J gene is TRBJ2-7, the V gene TRBV11-2; 10 bases align to TRBD2. CDR3 length equals 15 residues. In germline, CDR1 is SGHAT, CDR2 FQNNGV. The J segment lost 4 bases and the V segment lost 2 bases, leaving 5 bases of the junction unmatched. The CDR3, as DNA: TGTGCCAGCAGCTTAAAAGCGGGAGGGGGATACGAGCAGTACTTC. Protein product: CASSLKAGGGYEQYF.

The CDR3 DNA reads TGTGCCAGCAGCGTAGCGGGGACCCTCACAGATACGCAGTATTTT. It yields the protein CASSVAGTLTDTQYF. This chain links TRBV6-2 or TRBV6-3 with TRBJ2-3, with 8 bases that match TRBD2. Looked up from germline, CDR1 is MNHEY and CDR2 is SVGEGT. This CDR3 comprises 15 residues. With 6 bases clipped from V and 2 bases from J, the junction kept 7 bases outside the gene matches.

Worth noting for this clone: Other DNA sequences from this sample encode an identical CDR3 as well. This chain joins TRBV20-1 and TRBJ1-1; D not resolved. Germline CDR1 is DFQATT and CDR2 is SNEGSKA (reference sequence). With 4 bases removed from V and 1 base from J, the gap between germline ends came to 4 bases. The CDR3 sequence is 11 residues long. CDR3 coding DNA: TGCAGTGCTACAGGGAACACTGAAGCTTTCTTT. This gives the protein CSATGNTEAFF.

CDR3 loop: CASSVGGTGDEQFF. CDR3 nucleotide sequence: TGTGCCAGCAGTGTCGGCGGGACGGGGGATGAGCAGTTCTTC. The rearrangement uses TRBV28 and TRBJ2-1, with D perhaps matching TRBD2 (6 bases). The CDR3 covers 14 residues. Trimming pared 5 bases from V and 8 bases from J, leaving 16 bases between. From germline, CDR1 is MDHEN and CDR2 SYDVKM.

The gene calls are TRBV19 and TRBJ2-1, with D perhaps matching TRBD2 (6 bases). The CDR3 has 15 residues. V lost 0 bases, J lost 9 bases, and 15 bases lay in between. Germline V gives CDR1 LNHDA, CDR2 SQIVND (reference sequence). This chain's CDR3 is CASSIDHSGAGEQFF. CDR3 nucleotides: TGTGCCAGTAGTATAGACCATAGCGGAGCAGGTGAGCAGTTCTTC. Drawing the rest from reference TRBV19 and TRBJ2-1, the complete variable domain is DGGITQSPKYLFRKEGQNVTLSCEQNLNHDAMYWYRQDPGQGLRLIYYSQIVNDFQKGDIAEGYSVSREKKESFPLTVTSAQKNPTAFYLCASSIDHSGAGEQFFGPGTRLTVL.